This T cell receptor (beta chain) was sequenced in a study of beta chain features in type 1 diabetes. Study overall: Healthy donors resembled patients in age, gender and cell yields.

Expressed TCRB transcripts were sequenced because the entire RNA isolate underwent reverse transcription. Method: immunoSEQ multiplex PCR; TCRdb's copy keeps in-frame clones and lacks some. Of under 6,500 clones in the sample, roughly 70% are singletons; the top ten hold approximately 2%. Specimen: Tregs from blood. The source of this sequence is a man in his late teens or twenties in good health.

CDR3 nucleotides: TGCGCCAGCAGCCAAGCCGGACAGGGGGGCGGCTACACCTTC. This gives the protein CASSQAGQGGGYTF. The gene calls are TRBV4-1 and TRBJ1-2, with 10 positions matching TRBD1. Germline CDR1 is MGHRA and CDR2 is YSYEKL. The junction had 4 bases not matched to a gene; V was cut back by 1 base and J by 8 bases. The CDR3 runs to 14 residues.